Below, 19 T cell receptor beta chains from the same sample are listed, as sequenced in a study of T cell repertoires in cytomegalovirus infection. The antigens these receptors bind are not known. MiXCR, applied by TCRdb to the reads, yields one record per CDR3 protein. The sample records approximately 770,000 distinct CDR3 sequences, approximately 32% being singletons. Here the sequenced sample was cultured CD8+ T cells from PBMCs, taken from culture after CMV antigen stimulation. The receptors were gathered from a human donor in good health (CMV status not recorded). Some clones in this sample may be carry-over from other donors' samples.

The V gene is TRBV19, the J gene TRBJ2-3; D is uncertain. V shed 5 bases and J shed 2 bases, with 20 bases lying between them. Germline V gene sequence: CDR1 LNHDA, CDR2 SQIVND (reference sequence). This CDR3 contains 17 residues. CDR3 DNA sequence: TGTGCCAGTAGTCCCCCCTTTGGGCGTCCTCCCACAGATACGCAGTATTTT. Translated: CASSPPFGRPPTDTQYF.

This chain joins TRBV6-2 or TRBV6-3 and TRBJ1-6, with a weak D call TRBD1 (5 bases). Germline V gives CDR1 MNHEY, CDR2 SVGEGT. There are 16 residues in the CDR3. Trimming removed 0 bases at V and 8 bases at J, with 14 bases between. The CDR3 reads CASSYSDTALDSPLHF. CDR3 DNA: TGTGCCAGCAGTTACTCGGACACGGCGTTGGATTCACCCCTCCACTTT.

This sequence joins TRBV20-1 and TRBJ1-6; the D is unclear. CDR1 is DFQATT, CDR2 SNEGSKA, per germline (reference sequence). There are 14 residues in the CDR3. The V end was cut by 5 bases, the J end by 10 bases, with 18 bases between. The CDR3 here is CSAPYLSDESPLHF. CDR3 DNA sequence: TGCAGTGCTCCTTACCTCAGTGACGAGTCACCCCTCCACTTT.

The chain employs TRBV13 and TRBJ1-1, with TRBD1 as a possible D gene (6 bases). Germline CDR1 PRHDT, CDR2 FYEKMQ (reference sequence). Trimming removed 5 bases at V and 5 bases at J, with 21 bases between. The length of the CDR3 is 16 residues. As DNA, the CDR3 is TGTGCCAGCAGCGCCCCCCGTACAGGGTTGGGGACTGAAGCTTTCTTT. Its protein is CASSAPRTGLGTEAFF.

In its sample, this clonotype was seen a few times. This chain connects TRBV5-4 to TRBJ1-2; 12 nucleotides match TRBD1. This CDR3 has 16 amino acids. The V segment lost 1 base and the J segment 8 bases; nucleotides outside the gene matches: 9. In germline, CDR1 is SGHNT, CDR2 YYREEE (reference sequence). CDR3 sequence reads: CASSLKAGQGAWGYTF. Written as DNA, the CDR3 is TGTGCCAGCAGCTTGAAGGCGGGACAGGGGGCCTGGGGCTACACCTTC.

The chain combines TRBV29-1 with TRBJ2-3; the D gene could be TRBD1 or TRBD2 (5 bases each). The ends were cut back, 1 base at V and 6 bases at J, with 23 bases in the middle. Per germline, CDR1 SQVTM and CDR2 ANQGSEA. The CDR3 is 17 residues long. The CDR3 is CSVEGSGAGLLGDTQYF. CDR3 DNA sequence: TGCAGCGTTGAAGGCTCCGGGGCAGGCCTTCTGGGCGATACGCAGTATTTT.

This clonotype was seen more than once but under ten times. The chain combines TRBV2 with TRBJ2-2; 10 nucleotides agree with TRBD2. The CDR3 has 17 amino acids. Per the germline V gene, CDR1 is SNHLY and CDR2 is FYNNEI. Trimming cost V 0 bases and J 7 bases; bases outside gene matches: 8. Here the CDR3 DNA reads TGTGCCAGCAGTGAAGCGCAAGCGGGGGGGCCAGGCGGGGAGCTGTTTTTT. It yields the protein CASSEAQAGGPGGELFF.

This clonotype was seen only a few times. This chain joins TRBV2 and TRBJ2-2; TRBD1 aligns across 10 bases. The V and J ends lost 7 bases and 3 bases, in that order; junction bases with no gene match: 17. The CDR3 spans 19 residues. From germline, CDR1 is SNHLY and CDR2 FYNNEI. Here the CDR3 DNA reads TGTGCCAGCAAGGGGACAGGGGAACAATACCGATCCTACACCGGGGAGCTGTTTTTT. As protein: CASKGTGEQYRSYTGELFF.

The gene calls are TRBV29-1 and TRBJ1-2; D is ambiguous. The length of the CDR3 is 10 residues. The germline V gene has CDR1 SQVTM and CDR2 ANQGSEA. Trimming took off 5 bases at V and 7 bases at J, with 8 bases between the two ends. CDR3 loop: CSVKGFGYTF. CDR3 in DNA: TGCAGCGTTAAAGGGTTTGGCTACACCTTC.

In this sample, this clonotype turned up a few times. The rearrangement joins TRBV7-6 to TRBJ2-1; 8 bases align to TRBD1. V lost 5 bases, J lost 7 bases, and 10 bases stayed unmatched. CDR3 length: 15 residues. The V gene's germline CDR1 is SGHVS and CDR2 FNYEAQ. The CDR3 bases are TGTGCCAGCAGCCAAACGGACAGGGCAGGGAATGAGCAGTTCTTC. Its protein product is CASSQTDRAGNEQFF.

Comment on this clonotype: Being one base from a much bigger clone, this may be a read error. V and J are TRBV7-6 and TRBJ2-2, with D unclear. The germline V and J ends were trimmed by 2 bases and 6 bases, with 13 bases remaining between them. The length of the CDR3 is 15 residues. CDR1 is SGHVS and CDR2 is FNYEAQ in the germline V gene. For the CDR3, the DNA is TGTGCCAGCAGCTTAAATCAAGGCGGCGCCGGGGAGCTGTTTTTT. Its translation: CASSLNQGGAGELFF.

This clonotype was seen at least ten times. V is TRBV7-2 and J is TRBJ2-3; no definite D call. CDR1 is SGHTA, CDR2 FQGNSA, per germline. The CDR3 extends over 13 amino acids. V lost 1 base and J lost 6, with 8 bases in between. The DNA of the CDR3 is TGTGCCAGCAGCTTAGGCCAAGACGATACGCAGTATTTT. It translates to CASSLGQDDTQYF.

The chain has TRBV10-3 and TRBJ1-2, with 9 bases fitting TRBD1. This CDR3 spans 13 amino acids. V lost 8 bases and J lost 5; bases outside the gene matches: 6. Germline V CDR1 and CDR2: ENHRY, SYGVKD. The CDR3 sequence is CAIDRGSLYGYTF. CDR3 nucleotides: TGTGCCATCGACAGGGGGTCTCTATATGGCTACACCTTC.

The chain couples TRBV4-2 to TRBJ2-3; D ambiguous. Germline values: CDR1 LGHNA, CDR2 YNFKEQ. The V gene lost 3 bases and the J gene lost 6 bases, with 10 bases spanning the gap. The CDR3 sequence is 13 residues long. The CDR3 is CASSHSLMDTQYF. The DNA of the CDR3 is TGTGCCAGCAGCCATTCCCTAATGGATACGCAGTATTTT.

This clonotype appeared many times. The rearrangement joins TRBV2 to TRBJ2-1; D not resolved. The CDR3 has 11 residues. Trimming took 8 bases from V and 0 from J, leaving 2 bases between them. CDR1 and CDR2 (germline): SNHLY, FYNNEI. Written as DNA, the CDR3 is TGTGCCAGCGGCTCCTACAATGAGCAGTTCTTC. This encodes CASGSYNEQFF.

V and J are TRBV2 and TRBJ1-1; D is perhaps TRBD1 (5 bases). V was cut by 6 bases and J by 1 base, with 9 bases left in between. The CDR3 is 13 residues long. CDR1 and CDR2 (germline): SNHLY, FYNNEI. In DNA form, the CDR3 reads TGTGCCAGCAGGGCCAGGGCGAACACTGAAGCTTTCTTT. The encoded protein is CASRARANTEAFF.

In the case of this clonotype: An end of the junction differs from the germline gene, which may be a read error. The chain has TRBV19 and TRBJ1-1; weak D call: TRBD1 (5 bases). The germline gives CDR1 LNHDA, CDR2 SQIVND (reference sequence). This CDR3 contains 14 residues. CDR3 sequence reads: CVSNNRTMNTEAFF. The CDR3 DNA reads as TGTGTCAGTAACAACAGGACGATGAACACTGAAGCTTTCTTT.

The rearrangement uses TRBV12-3 or TRBV12-4 and TRBJ1-2, with 10 bases that match TRBD1. This CDR3 comprises 14 residues. The V gene end was trimmed by 3 bases and the J gene end by 8 bases; junction bases not matched to a gene: 6. CDR3 in amino acids: CASSFGTGVDGYTF. The DNA of the CDR3 is TGTGCCAGCAGTTTCGGGACAGGGGTCGACGGCTACACCTTC.

The CDR3 nucleotides read TGTGCCAGCGGAGACAACTATGGCTACACCTTC. Protein product: CASGDNYGYTF. The rearrangement joins TRBV6-1 to TRBJ1-2, with no clear D. This CDR3 has 11 amino acids. Trimming cost V 8 bases and J 2 bases, with 6 bases left between them. From germline, CDR1 is MNHNS and CDR2 SASEGT.